This TCR beta chain was retrieved from a study of T-cell reconstitution after alpha-beta-depleted transplantation in children. Unique molecular identifiers tagged the TCRbeta library. MiXCR was run by TCRdb on the PCR reads, yielding one entry per CDR3 protein. The repertoire holds around 450,000 distinct CDR3 sequences, with 43% as singletons. At least ten counts were recorded for this clonotype. Germline values: CDR1 SGHVS, CDR2 FQNEAQ. The CDR3 is made up of 13 amino acids. V was pared by 0 bases and J by 2 bases, with 2 bases between. The sample consisted of PBMCs, taken before TCRalphabeta/CD19-depleted stem cell transplant. The chain couples TRBV7-8 to TRBJ2-1; D call uncertain. This receptor was identified in a girl aged 2 to 10 with aplastic anemia, due to receive a stem cell transplant. The CDR3 here is CASSLAAYNEQFF. CDR3 in DNA: TGTGCCAGCAGCTTAGCGGCCTACAATGAGCAGTTCTTC.